A single sample is the source of the 3 T cell receptor beta chains below, sequenced in a study of cytomegalovirus exposure and HLA in healthy donors. 60 Vbeta and 13 Jbeta primers were used in PCR. The assay was immunoSEQ multiplex PCR, and TCRdb's table has in-frame clones only and misses some. The table records some 130,000 clones, about 75% of them present only once. Sequenced material: PBMCs. All receptors derive from a woman aged 40-49 years in good health and CMV-seronegative.

The chain joins TRBV6-5 to TRBJ2-7; 10 bases fit TRBD1. V dropped 8 bases and J dropped 6; count of bases not matched to a gene: 10. Per the germline V gene, CDR1 is MNHEY and CDR2 is SVGAGI. The CDR3 contains 14 residues. The CDR3 region is CASAGTGERGEQYF. The CDR3 nucleotides read TGTGCCAGCGCCGGGACAGGGGAGCGCGGCGAGCAGTACTTC.

The rearrangement links TRBV28 to TRBJ2-3, with D uncertain. Deletions cut 8 bases from V and 4 bases from J, with 10 bases between. The CDR3 has 12 amino acids. Germline V lookup: CDR1 MDHEN, CDR2 SYDVKM. The DNA of the CDR3 is TGTGCCAGCCAGAATGAAGCAGATACGCAGTATTTT. This codes for CASQNEADTQYF.

The V call is TRBV5-1, the J call TRBJ1-2; 10 positions match TRBD1. This CDR3 is built from 14 residues. In germline, CDR1 is SGHRS, CDR2 YFSETQ. V dropped 4 bases and J dropped 6; count of bases not matched to a gene: 6. CDR3 nucleotide sequence: TGCGCCAGCAGCCCGACAGGGGGCTCAAATGGCTACACCTTC. It codes for CASSPTGGSNGYTF.